The rows below give T cell receptor beta chains drawn from one sample of a study of T cell responses to AZD1222 COVID-19 vaccine. Using immunoSEQ multiplex PCR, the repertoire was profiled, and TCRdb retains in-frame clones only, with some absent. The sample lists tens of thousands of clones; 70% to 90% were seen once. Sequences were derived from peripheral blood, sampled on day 0 of AZD1222 vaccination. These receptors all stem from an adult in good health. The CDR3 runs from the conserved cysteine through the conserved F or W. The order of the fields is V gene, clone size, J gene, D gene, CDR3 DNA, CDR3 protein. The D gene is left open where the match is weak. Size values are once, few and many counts, or a class for expanded clones, and some rows have none.

>TRBV6-1|-|TRBJ2-7|-
TGTGCCAGCAGTGAGTCCCTGTCCTCATACGAGCAGTACTTC
CASSESLSSYEQYF
>TRBV9|few|TRBJ1-2|-
TGTGCCAGCAGCGCCACTAACTATGGCTACACCTTC
CASSATNYGYTF
>TRBV6-1|-|TRBJ2-1|-
TGTGCCAGCAGTGAACGAGTAGGTACCAGCGGACTACCTTCCTACAATGAGCAGTTCTTC
CASSERVGTSGLPSYNEQFF
>TRBV30|-|TRBJ2-3|-
TGTGCCTGGAGCAGACTAGGCGCAGATACGCAGTATTTT
CAWSRLGADTQYF
>TRBV7-8|-|TRBJ2-7|-
TGTGCCAGCAGCTTGGGGGGTAACTACGAGCAGTACTTC
CASSLGGNYEQYF
>TRBV29-1|-|TRBJ1-2|-
TGCAGCGTCGACAGTCTTAACTATGGCTACACCTTC
CSVDSLNYGYTF
>TRBV7-8|few|TRBJ2-1|-
TGTGCCAGCAGCTTAGGTCGGAGGGTGACAGACTACAATGAGCAGTTCTTC
CASSLGRRVTDYNEQFF
>TRBV13|few|TRBJ2-7|-
TGTGCCAGCAGCTTCCGGGCAGGCACCTACGAGCAGTACTTC
CASSFRAGTYEQYF
>TRBV27|-|TRBJ2-1|TRBD2
TGTGCCACCAAAGGGGAAACTAGCGGGAGGGTCCGTGAGCAGTTCTTC
CATKGETSGRVREQFF
>TRBV3-1/TRBV3-2|-|TRBJ2-1|TRBD2
TGTGCCAGCAGCCTTCGTAGCGGGAGGGCTAATGAGCAGTTCTTC
CASSLRSGRANEQFF
>TRBV15|-|TRBJ2-7|-
TGTGCCACCAGCAGAGATAGGGCGAACTCCTACGAGCAGTACTTC
CATSRDRANSYEQYF
>TRBV2|-|TRBJ2-3|-
TGTGCCAGCAGAAATAGCGGCACAGATACGCAGTATTTT
CASRNSGTDTQYF
>TRBV6-5|-|TRBJ2-6|-
TGTGCCAGCGCAGAATCTGGGGCCAACGTCCTGACTTTC
CASAESGANVLTF
>TRBV6-2/TRBV6-3|-|TRBJ2-7|TRBD2
TGTGCCAGCAGTTACGCTAGCGGGACGGTCTCCTACGAGCAGTACTTC
CASSYASGTVSYEQYF
>TRBV3-1/TRBV3-2|-|TRBJ1-2|-
TGTGCCAGCAGCCAAGAGGCCACATCGGGGGGCTACACCTTC
CASSQEATSGGYTF
>TRBV10-2|-|TRBJ2-7|TRBD1
TGCGCCAGCAGTGAGTGGGGACAGGGCACCCCCTACGAGCAGTACTTC
CASSEWGQGTPYEQYF
>TRBV27|-|TRBJ2-1|TRBD2
TGTGCCAGCAGTGCAAGACTAGCGGGAGGAAGGAATGAGCAGTTCTTC
CASSARLAGGRNEQFF
>TRBV7-2|once|TRBJ2-2|TRBD2
TGTGCCAGCAGCCCCGGGACTAGCGGGGTTGTAGCGGAGCTGTTTTTT
CASSPGTSGVVAELFF
>TRBV19|once|TRBJ2-1|TRBD2
TGTGCCAGTAGTATGTCTAGCGGCTCCTACAATGAGCAGTTCTTC
CASSMSSGSYNEQFF
>TRBV18|-|TRBJ1-2|-
TGTGCCAGCTCACCAATGCGGGACACCGTTTTTTACGGCTACACCTTC
CASSPMRDTVFYGYTF
>TRBV2|-|TRBJ2-3|TRBD2
TGTGCCAGCAGCGCGGGACTAGCGGCCTCAGATACGCAGTATTTT
CASSAGLAASDTQYF
>TRBV25-1|-|TRBJ2-2|-
TGTGCCAGCAGTGAATCGGTAACATTCTTTTCCGGGGAGCTGTTTTTT
CASSESVTFFSGELFF
>TRBV7-2|-|TRBJ2-7|TRBD2
TGTGCCAGCAGCTCAGCCACTAGCGGGAGGTTCCGTACCTACGAGCAGTACTTC
CASSSATSGRFRTYEQYF
>TRBV9|few|TRBJ2-1|-
TGTGCCAGCAGCCCGACCTTGGAGGGGCCTCCAATCTTC
CASSPTLEGPPIF
>TRBV11-2|few|TRBJ2-5|-
TGTGCCAGCAGCGACAGGTCACGGGGGGAGACCCAGTACTTC
CASSDRSRGETQYF
>TRBV19|-|TRBJ2-1|TRBD2
TGTGCCAGTAGTCAGACCGGGAGGGCCTTCAATGAGCAGTTCTTC
CASSQTGRAFNEQFF
>TRBV28|-|TRBJ1-1|TRBD1
TGTGCCAGCAGTTTACCCCGCCGACAGGGGAGGCGTAGGAACACTGAAGCTTTCTTT
CASSLPRRQGRRRNTEAFF
>TRBV19|few|TRBJ2-6|-
TGTGCCAGTACCCCCGAAAGAGGTCTGGGCTCTGGGGCCAACGTCCTGACTTTC
CASTPERGLGSGANVLTF
>TRBV19|-|TRBJ2-3|-
TGTGCCACGCGGAATACAAAACCGTCGCATCAAGATACGCAGTATTTT
CATRNTKPSHQDTQYF
>TRBV5-1|-|TRBJ1-1|-
TGCGCCAGCAGCTTGATCGACACTGAAGCTTTCTTT
CASSLIDTEAFF
>TRBV5-1|once|TRBJ2-5|-
TGCGCCAGCAGCTTAGGACTTTCGCCAGAGACCCAGTACTTC
CASSLGLSPETQYF
>TRBV3-1/TRBV3-2|once|TRBJ2-2|-
TGTGCCAGCAGCCAAGGTCCTATTCTACCCCGGAACACCGGGGAGCTGTTTTTT
CASSQGPILPRNTGELFF
>TRBV5-1|-|TRBJ2-3|TRBD1
TGCGCCAGCAGCCCAGGACAGGGGGCGGCAGATACGCAGTATTTT
CASSPGQGAADTQYF
>TRBV19|-|TRBJ2-3|TRBD2
TGTGCCAGTAAAGACGGGACTAGCGGGAGGGCGGATACGCAGTATTTT
CASKDGTSGRADTQYF
>TRBV3-1/TRBV3-2|once|TRBJ1-3|-
TGTGCCAGCAGCCCCTCCTTCGGGGAGGGGGCTGGAAACACCATATATTTT
CASSPSFGEGAGNTIYF
>TRBV7-9|-|TRBJ2-7|TRBD2
TGTGCCAGCAGCCCCGAGCGGGGTGGCTACGAGCAGTACTTC
CASSPERGGYEQYF
>TRBV24-1|-|TRBJ2-1|TRBD1
TGTGCCACCAGTGATTCGGACAGGGGTCCCAACAATGAGCAGTTCTTC
CATSDSDRGPNNEQFF
>TRBV4-2|-|TRBJ2-2|-
TGTGCCAGCAGCCAAGATACCAGGAACACCGGGGAGCTGTTTTTT
CASSQDTRNTGELFF
>TRBV5-4|-|TRBJ2-7|-
TGTGCCAGCAGCTTGAGTTTTGGACAGCACCTCTCCTACGAGCAGTACTTC
CASSLSFGQHLSYEQYF
>TRBV11-2|-|TRBJ2-1|-
TGTGCCAGCAGCCCGAAGCTGACTAGTCTCCGGTTCTTC
CASSPKLTSLRFF
>TRBV28|-|TRBJ1-3|-
TGTGCCAGCAGTTCTGAGGGCTCGAGGGGAAACACCATATATTTT
CASSSEGSRGNTIYF
>TRBV2|-|TRBJ1-4|-
TGTGCCAGCACCCGAAGACAGGCTAATGAAAAACTGTTTTTT
CASTRRQANEKLFF
>TRBV6-5|-|TRBJ2-6|-
TGTGCCAGCGGGAGCGGGGCCAACGTCCTGACTTTC
CASGSGANVLTF
>TRBV28|once|TRBJ1-2|-
TGTGCCAGCAGGGATTCCAGGGCGGGCTATGGCTACACCTTC
CASRDSRAGYGYTF
>TRBV11-2|-|TRBJ1-4|TRBD1
TGTGCCAGCAGCCGGGGACAGCTCTATGAAAAACTGTTTTTT
CASSRGQLYEKLFF
>TRBV28|once|TRBJ1-2|-
TGTGCCAGCAGTTCTCCTTGGGGCAGTTGGGATGGCTACACCTTC
CASSSPWGSWDGYTF
>TRBV6-2/TRBV6-3|once|TRBJ1-5|-
TGTGCCAGCAGTTGGGGCGACAATCAGCCCCAGCATTTT
CASSWGDNQPQHF
>TRBV18|-|TRBJ2-1|-
TGTGCCAGCTCACCATCCCAGGTATACAATGAGCAGTTCTTC
CASSPSQVYNEQFF
>TRBV28|few|TRBJ2-2|-
TGTGCCAGCAGAAATCCGTATGCCGGGGAGCTGTTTTTT
CASRNPYAGELFF
>TRBV10-3|-|TRBJ2-2|TRBD1
TGTGCCTTACAGGGGGCACACACCGGGGAGCTGTTTTTT
CALQGAHTGELFF
>TRBV6-1|-|TRBJ2-7|-
TGTGCCAGCAGTGAACTACTCGAGCAGTACTTC
CASSELLEQYF
>TRBV4-1|-|TRBJ2-7|TRBD2
TGCGCCAGCAGCCAAACTAGCGGGAGTTCGTCTCACGAGCAGTACTTC
CASSQTSGSSSHEQYF
>TRBV6-6|-|TRBJ2-1|-
TGTGCCGCCGCCCAGGGCAGGAACAATGAGCAGTTCTTC
CAAAQGRNNEQFF
>TRBV7-9|-|TRBJ1-1|-
TGTGCCAGCAGCTCAAGACCGGGGGTAATCGTGAACACTGAAGCTTTCTTT
CASSSRPGVIVNTEAFF
>TRBV7-3|-|TRBJ1-1|-
TGTGCCAGCAGCTTAACCGGATTGAACACTGAAGCTTTCTTT
CASSLTGLNTEAFF
>TRBV29-1|-|TRBJ1-5|-
TGCAGCGTCGCCGGACAGCCCAATCAGCCCCAGCATTTT
CSVAGQPNQPQHF
>TRBV7-2|-|TRBJ2-7|TRBD2
TGTGCCAGCAGTCCCACTAGCGGGGGCCTCTACGAGCAGTACTTC
CASSPTSGGLYEQYF
>TRBV3-1/TRBV3-2|-|TRBJ2-2|-
TGTGCCAGCAGCCCCCAAACTCCCAACACGAAGGACATAATTACGAACACCGGGGAGCTGTTTTTT
CASSPQTPNTKDIITNTGELFF